Detailed here is one T cell receptor (beta chain). The antigen is unknown. The V end was cut by 5 bases, the J end by 4 bases, with 15 bases between. Germline V gives CDR1 MDHEN, CDR2 SYDVKM. CDR3 length: 15 amino acids. The data belong to a study of STAT3 mutations in large granular lymphocyte leukemia. Overall study context: Over half of T-LGLL patients had one or more immunosuppressive regimens.

Overall study results and limits: Sampling intervals varied between patients and samples. In some patients, a small highly pathogenic clone possibly went undetected. In T-cell large granular lymphocyte leukemia, about half of patients showed multiple immunodominant subclonotypes. Clonal expansion was inferred from other time points because no sample existed at each clone's first appearance.

Sequencing was performed with immunoSEQ multiplex PCR; in TCRdb, only in-frame clones are kept and a portion is missing. Of 13,000 or so clones in the sample, just over 85% are singletons; the top ten hold roughly 12%. This chain links TRBV28 with TRBJ1-5; perhaps TRBD1 as D (6 bases). The sequence was obtained from a human donor with T large granular lymphocyte leukemia. Some clones in this sample may be carry-over from other donors' samples. Source material: PBMCs. CDR3: CASSRPGALNQPQHF. The DNA of the CDR3 is TGTGCCAGCAGTCGCCCGGGGGCACTTAATCAGCCCCAGCATTTT.